The present T cell receptor beta chain was sequenced within a study of cytomegalovirus exposure and HLA in healthy donors. Turning to the study itself: Researchers found that roughly 81% of about 400 genotyped donors fell within the Caucasian-associated ancestry cluster.

V was shortened by 1 base and J by 1 base, with 10 bases between the two germline ends. Germline V gene data show CDR1 as SGHNT and CDR2 as YENEEA. The CDR3 is made up of 15 amino acids. PCR was performed using 60 Vbeta and 13 Jbeta primers. TCRdb's copy holds only in-frame clones and misses some; the assay was immunoSEQ multiplex PCR. The sample lists approximately 300,000 clones, 70% to 90% occurring once. Whole-study results and caveats: One variant, a missense change in DCLRE1C, was linked in a later analysis to TCR beta V- and J-gene trimming.

A remark on this clone: Its target is not known.

This chain joins TRBV11-3 and TRBJ1-2; D uncertain. The clonotype comes from a woman in her forties in good health and CMV-seropositive. The sequencing input was PBMCs. The CDR3 bases are TGTGCCAGCAGCTTAGGGGCAGACCTTAACTATGGCTACACCTTC. This sequence encodes CASSLGADLNYGYTF.